The 6 T cell receptor beta chains presented below share a single source sample, sequenced in a study of T cell repertoires in cytomegalovirus infection. Their cognate antigens are unknown. Each CDR3 protein gets one entry after TCRdb re-called the reads with MiXCR. The repertoire holds roughly 350,000 distinct CDR3 sequences, with about 35% as singletons. Sample: cultured PBMCs, taken from culture after CMV antigen stimulation. These receptor sequences come from a human donor in good health (CMV status not recorded). Some clones in this sample may be carry-over from other donors' samples.

This rearrangement joins TRBV20-1 to TRBJ1-1, with D possibly TRBD1 on 6 matching bases. The V end lost 3 bases, the J end lost 5 bases, and 16 bases lay between the germline ends. The germline gives CDR1 DFQATT, CDR2 SNEGSKA (reference sequence). The CDR3 has 14 residues. The CDR3 DNA reads as TGCAGTGCTAGGGGGTGGGGGGCAAGGACTGAAGCTTTCTTT. This gives the protein CSARGWGARTEAFF.

This clonotype was seen once. DNA of the CDR3: TGCAGCGTTGACCCGTATACTAGTAATGAGCAGTTCTTC. This encodes CSVDPYTSNEQFF. The chain carries TRBV29-1 and TRBJ2-1; D perhaps matches TRBD2 (5 bases). V lost 3 bases and J lost 7, with 13 bases in between. This CDR3 is 13 amino acids long. CDR1 and CDR2 (germline): SQVTM, ANQGSEA.

This clonotype is a singleton in its sample. This rearrangement joins TRBV19 to TRBJ1-1; the match to TRBD1 covers 8 bases. The CDR3 consists of 18 residues. The germline V gene encodes CDR1 LNHDA and CDR2 SQIVND (reference sequence). J gave up 2 bases and V 4 bases, and 15 bases lay outside the gene matches. Here the CDR3 reads CASSTPPWDRTINTEAFF. CDR3 nucleotides: TGTGCCAGTAGTACCCCACCCTGGGACAGGACCATCAACACTGAAGCTTTCTTT.

This clonotype has at least ten counts. The rearrangement joins TRBV7-2 to TRBJ1-2; 8 nucleotides match TRBD1. V shed 6 bases, J shed 4 bases, and the junction held 7 bases outside the gene matches. CDR3 length: 14 amino acids. Germline CDR1 SGHTA, CDR2 FQGNSA. The CDR3, as DNA: TGTGCCAGCAGTATAGGACAGGGAGGCTATGGCTACACCTTC. Encoded protein: CASSIGQGGYGYTF.

This clonotype was seen a handful of times. This chain links TRBV7-2 with TRBJ2-1; D tentatively fits TRBD1 or TRBD2 (7 bases each). Germline V gene sequence: CDR1 SGHTA, CDR2 FQGNSA. This CDR3 is 15 amino acids long. V lost 8 bases to trimming and J lost 7 bases, with 21 bases between them. In nucleotides, the CDR3 is TGTGCCAGCTCCCCCCCAGGGGGGGGGTGGAATGAGCAGTTCTTC. Amino acid sequence: CASSPPGGGWNEQFF.

J is TRBJ1-2 and V is TRBV27; 10 bases line up with TRBD1. Losses at the gene ends were 5 bases for V and 2 bases for J; bases not matched to a gene: 8. The CDR3 has 16 residues. Germline assignment: CDR1 MNHEY and CDR2 SMNVEV (reference sequence). The CDR3 sequence: CASSPLGTGENYGYTF. In DNA form, the CDR3 reads TGTGCCAGCAGTCCACTCGGGACAGGGGAAAACTATGGCTACACCTTC.